What follows describes a single TCR beta chain. V was pared by 1 base and J by 8 bases, with 12 bases between. This CDR3 is built from 14 residues. Germline loops: CDR1 SGHTA, CDR2 FQGTGA. The data are from a study of shared clonotypes between healthy human individuals. In the naive CD8 group, cells lacked CD45RO and were positively selected for CCR7, so terminally differentiated effector memory CD45RA+ cells were left out. An assay was performed, and its level was deep. Generated by immunoSEQ multiplex PCR, the TCRdb table keeps only in-frame clones and is missing some. The table records 800,000 or so clones, 90% to 97% of them present only once.

The source of this sequence is a man aged 30-40 years in good health. This chain uses TRBV7-3 with TRBJ2-1; D gene unclear. Specimen: naive CD8+ T cells sorted from blood. As DNA, the CDR3 is TGTGCCAGCAGCTTAATTAGCACGAGCGATGAGCAGTTCTTC. It specifies CASSLISTSDEQFF.